This TCR beta chain was obtained from a study of technical replicates of blood from four donors. V lost 5 bases and J lost 4, with 6 bases in between. The CDR3 is 11 residues long. Looked up from germline, CDR1 is DFQATT and CDR2 is SNEGSKA (reference sequence). Method: immunoSEQ multiplex PCR; TCRdb's copy keeps in-frame clones and lacks some. The table lists about 74,000 clones, approximately 89% of them singletons. The specimen was T cells isolated from PBMCs. This receptor was taken from a human donor in good health. This chain connects TRBV20-1 to TRBJ1-3; D is unclear. The CDR3 bases are TGCAGTGCTTCGGTAGGAAACACCATATATTTT. As protein: CSASVGNTIYF.